Shown below are 4 T cell receptor beta chains from a single sample sequenced in a study of T cells in Graves' hyperthyroidism and ophthalmopathy. Amplification of TCR beta CDR3 regions was performed using RNA transcripts as template. HTBI primers drove first-round RT-PCR of the TCR CDR3. TCRdb fed the multiplex PCR reads into MiXCR, producing one record per CDR3 protein. The sample shows approximately 520,000 distinct CDR3 sequences, approximately 24% of them seen only once. The specimen was blood. The receptors originated from a young woman with Graves' ophthalmopathy.

This clonotype was recorded a few times. The junction and the germline gene differ at one end; a read error may be behind it. The rearrangement joins TRBV6-1 to TRBJ2-7; tentatively, D is TRBD1 or TRBD2 (5 bases each). The CDR3 runs 11 residues. From germline, CDR1 is MNHNS and CDR2 SASEGT. As DNA, the CDR3 is TGTGCCAGCAGTGGTCCGGGACGGACAAGTTTC. This gives the protein CASSGPGRTSF.

This clonotype occurred many times. The chain recombines TRBV11-3 with TRBJ2-7; 8 nucleotides line up with TRBD1. The trim removed 1 base at V and 6 bases at J, leaving 11 bases unmatched. The length of the CDR3 is 16 residues. Germline V gene lookup returns CDR1 SGHNT and CDR2 YENEEA. CDR3 loop: CASSLGGGQVKGEQYF. CDR3 DNA sequence: TGTGCCAGCAGCTTAGGAGGGGGACAGGTAAAGGGCGAGCAGTACTTC.

This clonotype was seen just once. This chain links TRBV3-1 with TRBJ2-5; D possibly corresponds to TRBD2 (5 bases). The CDR3 is 17 amino acids. The germline V gene encodes CDR1 LGHDT and CDR2 YNNKEL (reference sequence). V dropped 0 bases and J dropped 2 bases, with 16 bases sitting between them. This CDR3 is CASSQDGGGLVQETQYF. CDR3 DNA: TGTGCCAGCAGCCAAGATGGCGGCGGACTGGTACAAGAGACCCAGTACTTC.

This clonotype was detected ten times or more. The chain uses TRBV6-5 and TRBJ1-1; possibly TRBD1 for D (6 bases). Germline CDR1 reads MNHEY; CDR2 reads SVGAGI. V was shortened by 5 bases and J by 3 bases, with 16 bases between the two germline ends. The CDR3 runs to 15 residues. CDR3 sequence: CASSNPQGLHTEAFF. The CDR3 DNA reads as TGTGCCAGCAGTAACCCACAGGGACTCCACACTGAAGCTTTCTTT.